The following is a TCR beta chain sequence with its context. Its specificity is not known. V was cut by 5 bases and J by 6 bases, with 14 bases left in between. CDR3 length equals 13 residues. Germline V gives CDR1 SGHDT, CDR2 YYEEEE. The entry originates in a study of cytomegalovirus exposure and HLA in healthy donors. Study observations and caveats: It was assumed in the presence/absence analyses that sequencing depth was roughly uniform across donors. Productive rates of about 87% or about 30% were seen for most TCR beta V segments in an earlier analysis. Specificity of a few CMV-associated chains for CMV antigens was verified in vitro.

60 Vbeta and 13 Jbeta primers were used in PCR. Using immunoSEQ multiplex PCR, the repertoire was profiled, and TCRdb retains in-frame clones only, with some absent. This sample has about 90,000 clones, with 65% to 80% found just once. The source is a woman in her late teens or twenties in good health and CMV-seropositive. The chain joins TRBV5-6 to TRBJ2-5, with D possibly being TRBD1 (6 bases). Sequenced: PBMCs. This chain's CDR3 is CASRTGRGQTQYF. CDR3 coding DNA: TGTGCCAGCAGGACGGGCAGGGGACAGACCCAGTACTTC.